What follows is one T cell receptor beta chain and its context. Antigen unknown. These data are taken from a study of vaccination effects on CD4 cells after COVID-19. Overall study results and limits: Marked clonal contraction was seen late after vaccination (in both infection- and vaccine-induced clones). Of the vaccine-induced clones from healthy vaccinees, merely 1 of 255 recognized common cold coronaviruses as well.

Pools of viral peptides were used by the ViraFEST assay to expand antigen-specific CD4+ T cells ahead of sequencing. Following 10 days of culture, CD4+ T cells were isolated. Two doses of either BNT162b2 or mRNA-1273 were given to each participant. Prior SARS-CoV-2 infection was absent in the vaccine recipients, as shown by negative nucleocapsid antibodies. A few million PBMC were seeded per well and grown in the presence of 9 to 10 IU/ml IL-2 and around 9 ug/ml peptides. Data came from immunoSEQ multiplex PCR; TCRdb stores just in-frame clones and leaves some out. The table has about 24,000 clones, around 81% seen once; the top ten hold about 5.7%. The CDR3 runs 14 residues. Germline V gene sequence: CDR1 SNHLY, CDR2 FYNNEI. Trimming cost V 4 bases and J 4 bases; bases outside gene matches: 6.

This chain joins TRBV2 and TRBJ1-2; the match to TRBD1 covers 7 bases. Here the sequenced sample was CD4+ T cells from PBMCs cultured with SARS-CoV-2 spike peptides, taken after COVID-19 vaccination. The clonotype comes from a human donor who received a COVID-19 vaccine. Some clones in this sample may be carry-over from other donors' samples. CDR3 nucleotide sequence: TGTGCCAGCAGTGCACAGGGGTATGGCTATGGCTACACCTTC. Protein sequence: CASSAQGYGYGYTF.